A single T cell receptor beta chain is shown here with its context. The data originate from a study of CD4 T cells in relation to SARS-CoV-2 and coronaviruses. From germline, CDR1 is SGDLS and CDR2 YYNGEE. The CDR3 is 17 residues long. V shed 5 bases, J shed 6 bases, and the junction held 19 bases outside the gene matches. Sequenced by immunoSEQ multiplex PCR; TCRdb stores in-frame clones only, minus some. Of tens of thousands of clones listed, 86% are singletons. Unexposed donor CD4+ T cells date from about 2011-2018, before the COVID-19 pandemic. The chain joins TRBV9 to TRBJ1-1; 7 positions agree with TRBD1. This clonotype was sampled from a human donor in good health. Sequencing was carried out using memory CD4+ T cells from PBMCs. CDR3 region: CASSDSPWDSNPPEAFF. CDR3 sequence (DNA): TGTGCCAGCAGTGATTCCCCTTGGGACAGTAACCCCCCTGAAGCTTTCTTT.